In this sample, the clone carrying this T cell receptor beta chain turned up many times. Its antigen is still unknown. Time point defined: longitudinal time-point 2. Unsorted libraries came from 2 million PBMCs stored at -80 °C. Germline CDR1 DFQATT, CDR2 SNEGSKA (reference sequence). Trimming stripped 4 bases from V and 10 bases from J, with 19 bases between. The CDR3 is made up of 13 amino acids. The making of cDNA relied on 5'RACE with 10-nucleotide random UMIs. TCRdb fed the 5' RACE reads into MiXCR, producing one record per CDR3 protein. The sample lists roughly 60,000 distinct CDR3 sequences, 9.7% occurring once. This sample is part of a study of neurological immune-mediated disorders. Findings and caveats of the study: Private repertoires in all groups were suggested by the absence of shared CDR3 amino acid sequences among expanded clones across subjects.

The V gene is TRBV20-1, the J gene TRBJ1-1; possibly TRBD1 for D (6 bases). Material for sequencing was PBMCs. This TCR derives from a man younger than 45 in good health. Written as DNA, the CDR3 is TGCAGTGCTACTACCCCACCAGGGGAAAGAGCTTTCTTT. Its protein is CSATTPPGERAFF.